What follows describes a single TCR beta chain. This sample was included in a study of shared T cell receptors in the human thymus. Here immunoSEQ multiplex PCR was the method, and the copy in TCRdb shows in-frame clones only, minus some. The sample records hundreds of thousands of clones, around 89% being singletons. Germline V CDR1 and CDR2: DFQATT, SNEGSKA (reference sequence). The CDR3 length is 10 residues. V lost 5 bases to trimming and J lost 11 bases; unmatched junction nucleotides: 4. In addition, the sample was reused for a study of human thymus T cells. According to that study: In corrective heart surgery, resections were taken, and these provided the thymus tissue. V and J genes seemed to be used with bias in thymic and blood repertoires.

This sequence joins TRBV20-1 and TRBJ2-7; 9 bases match TRBD1. The TCR originated in a boy under three years old with a congenital heart defect. Sequencing was performed on thymocytes. The chain's CDR3 is CSAGTGPEYF. The CDR3 DNA reads TGCAGTGCTGGGACAGGGCCCGAGTACTTC.